These 16 T cell receptor beta chains were sequenced from one sample in a study of T-cell reconstitution after alpha-beta-depleted transplantation in children. Unique molecular identifiers were incorporated during preparation of the TCRbeta library. In TCRdb, the PCR reads were re-called with MiXCR into one record per CDR3 protein. The table includes more than 200,000 distinct CDR3 sequences, under 30% detected once. The sample was PBMCs, taken before TCRalphabeta/CD19-depleted stem cell transplant. These receptors all come from a girl aged 2-10 years with Fanconi anemia, due to receive a stem cell transplant.

The rearrangement uses TRBV6-5 and TRBJ2-1; no clear D. This CDR3 contains 11 residues. Trimming stripped 2 bases from V and 8 bases from J, with 4 bases between. Germline-derived CDR1 and CDR2 are MNHEY and SVGAGI. CDR3 amino acids: CASSYNYEQFF. DNA of the CDR3: TGTGCCAGCAGTTACAACTATGAGCAGTTCTTC.

This clonotype was recorded at least ten times. The gene calls are TRBV20-1 and TRBJ2-5; TRBD2 aligns across 10 bases. CDR3 length equals 15 residues. Germline-derived CDR1 and CDR2 are DFQATT and SNEGSKA (reference sequence). The trim removed 1 base at V and 2 bases at J, leaving 4 bases unmatched. As DNA, the CDR3 is TGCAGTGCTAGAGTGGGGACTAGCGCGCAAGAGACCCAGTACTTC. Translating it yields CSARVGTSAQETQYF.

On this clonotype: This may come from a read error, since a much larger clone is one base off. The chain employs TRBV6-6 and TRBJ2-5; D not certain. Germline loops: CDR1 MNHNY, CDR2 SVGAGI (reference sequence). This CDR3 spans 12 amino acids. V was clipped by 2 bases and J by 4 bases, with 5 bases between them. CDR3 protein: CASSYPAETQYF. The CDR3 nucleotides read TGTGCCAGCAGTTACCCCGCAGAGACCCAGTACTTC.

This clonotype was detected many times. J is TRBJ2-7 and V is TRBV20-1, with a possible D match to TRBD2 (6 bases). CDR1 and CDR2 (germline): DFQATT, SNEGSKA (reference sequence). V lost 7 bases to trimming and J lost 0 bases, with 13 bases between them. The CDR3 has 13 residues. In DNA form, the CDR3 reads TGCAGTGGGGGTGGACTACACTCCTACGAGCAGTACTTC. Translated, it gives CSGGGLHSYEQYF.

V and J are TRBV12-3 or TRBV12-4 and TRBJ1-1; D remains ambiguous. V lost 1 base to trimming and J lost 4 bases, with 13 bases between them. There are 15 residues in the CDR3. Here the CDR3 reads CASSLEIVEGTEAFF. CDR3 DNA: TGTGCCAGCAGTTTAGAGATAGTGGAAGGCACTGAAGCTTTCTTT.

This clonotype was counted only a few times. Since a much larger clone is just one base distant, this may be a read error. The chain has TRBV11-2 and TRBJ2-1; TRBD2 matches 10 bases. The germline V gene has CDR1 SGHAT and CDR2 FQNNGV. V trimming: 5 bases; J trimming: 5 bases; junction bases outside the gene matches: 15. CDR3 length equals 18 residues. The CDR3 reads CASSTPTGRLAGDNEQFF. CDR3 DNA sequence: TGTGCCAGCAGCACTCCGACAGGTAGACTAGCGGGTGACAATGAGCAGTTCTTC.

The J gene is TRBJ2-7, the V gene TRBV7-2; TRBD2 matches at 7 bases. This CDR3 region has 14 residues. Trimming cost V 3 bases and J 3 bases; bases outside gene matches: 5. Germline CDR1 and CDR2: SGHTA and FQGNSA. CDR3 loop: CASSFREGDYEQYF. CDR3 DNA: TGTGCCAGCAGCTTCAGGGAGGGCGACTACGAGCAGTACTTC.

This clonotype was seen more than once but under ten times. The chain couples TRBV20-1 to TRBJ2-7; D unresolved. Per the germline V gene, CDR1 is DFQATT and CDR2 is SNEGSKA (reference sequence). V was pared by 6 bases and J by 5 bases, with 17 bases between. This CDR3 is 13 amino acids long. The CDR3 here is CSATTGPLNEQYF. CDR3 DNA: TGCAGTGCCACCACCGGACCCTTAAACGAGCAGTACTTC.

This clonotype was recorded only once. The chain recombines TRBV5-1 with TRBJ2-7; 9 bases match TRBD1. The CDR3 covers 14 residues. V lost 6 bases, J lost 6 bases, and 10 bases stayed unmatched. Germline values: CDR1 SGHRS, CDR2 YFSETQ. In nucleotides, the CDR3 is TGCGCCAGCACTGGGGACAGGGTATACGGCGAGCAGTACTTC. Its translation is CASTGDRVYGEQYF.

This clonotype was picked up many times. This chain connects TRBV29-1 to TRBJ2-7; 10 bases fit TRBD1. This CDR3 is built from 14 residues. V trimming: 5 bases; J trimming: 2 bases; junction bases outside the gene matches: 6. Germline CDR1 and CDR2: SQVTM and ANQGSEA. DNA of the CDR3: TGCAGCGTTACGGGACAGGGGACCGCCTACGAGCAGTACTTC. Residues: CSVTGQGTAYEQYF.

The J gene is TRBJ1-2, the V gene TRBV5-1; 7 nucleotides agree with TRBD1. The CDR3 has 14 residues. Trimming removed 3 bases from V and 4 bases from J; junction bases left unmatched: 6. Germline CDR1 and CDR2: SGHRS and YFSETQ. CDR3 in DNA: TGCGCCAGCAGCTGGGACAGATCGAGCTATGGCTACACCTTC. Its translation: CASSWDRSSYGYTF.

This clonotype was observed at least ten times. This chain uses TRBV10-3 with TRBJ2-2; no clear D gene. The V gene lost 0 bases and the J gene lost 8 bases, with 13 bases spanning the gap. The CDR3 extends over 15 amino acids. Germline CDR1 reads ENHRY; CDR2 reads SYGVKD. CDR3 nucleotide sequence: TGTGCCATCAGTGAGTCGACGGGTGGAGCGGGGGAGCTGTTTTTT. Its translation: CAISESTGGAGELFF.

This clonotype came up many times. J is TRBJ2-7 and V is TRBV29-1; 9 bases line up with TRBD1. This CDR3 has 15 residues. Germline values: CDR1 SQVTM, CDR2 ANQGSEA. V was pared by 3 bases and J by 1 base, with 7 bases of the junction left unmatched. The CDR3 loop is CSVEATGQGSYEQYF. DNA of the CDR3: TGCAGCGTTGAGGCGACGGGACAGGGATCCTACGAGCAGTACTTC.

This clonotype was picked up many times. One junction end does not reproduce the germline sequence, and a read error may be involved. In DNA form, the CDR3 reads TGTGCCAGCAGTGTCGGGACTAGCTGGCTCTTC. As protein: CASSVGTSWLF. V gene TRBV28 combines with J gene TRBJ2-1; 9 nucleotides agree with TRBD2. Germline lookup yields CDR1 MDHEN and CDR2 SYDVKM. The CDR3 runs 11 residues.

Here the CDR3 reads CASSPRGRKPYEQYF. The CDR3 coding sequence is TGTGCCAGTTCCCCAAGGGGAAGGAAGCCCTACGAGCAGTACTTC. The chain has TRBV7-9 and TRBJ2-7; TRBD1 might be the D (5 bases). CDR3 length: 15 residues. Germline CDR1 is SEHNR and CDR2 is FQNEAQ (reference sequence). V shed 9 bases and J shed 2 bases, with 20 bases lying between them. The whole variable domain, filled in from reference TRBV7-9 and TRBJ2-7, reads DTGVSQNPRHKITKRGQNVTFRCDPISEHNRLYWYRQTLGQGPEFLTYFQNEAQLEKSRLLSDRFSAERPKGSFSTLEIQRTEQGDSAMYLCASSPRGRKPYEQYFGPGTRLTVT.

This clonotype was seen a few times. This rearrangement joins TRBV3-1 to TRBJ2-1, with 7 bases lining up with TRBD2. The CDR3 spans 14 residues. V lost 3 bases, J lost 5 bases, and 4 bases stayed unmatched. Germline assignment: CDR1 LGHDT and CDR2 YNNKEL (reference sequence). The CDR3 here is CASSQASGHNEQFF. DNA for the CDR3: TGTGCCAGCAGCCAGGCTAGCGGTCACAATGAGCAGTTCTTC.